The 9 T cell receptor beta chains reported below all come from one sample, sequenced in a study of T-cell reconstitution after alpha-beta-depleted transplantation in children. TCRbeta library construction was performed incorporating unique molecular identifiers. TCRdb ran MiXCR on the PCR reads and lists one entry per CDR3 protein. The sample has about 490,000 distinct CDR3 sequences; about 10% are singletons. The source material was PBMCs, sampled before TCRalphabeta/CD19-depleted stem cell transplant. The receptors here all came from a child aged 2 to 15 with inherited bone marrow failure, due to receive a stem cell transplant.

This clonotype was observed at least ten times. The V and J genes are TRBV7-2 and TRBJ2-1, with D perhaps matching TRBD2 (6 bases). The V and J ends lost 2 bases and 4 bases respectively, with 9 bases between them. This CDR3 is 14 amino acids long. Germline values: CDR1 SGHTA, CDR2 FQGNSA. The DNA for the CDR3 is TGTGCCAGCAGCTTATGGGACTCATACAATGAGCAGTTCTTC. Translation gives CASSLWDSYNEQFF.

As for this clonotype: A single base separates this from a much larger clone, so it may be a read error. This chain joins TRBV7-9 and TRBJ1-2; tentatively, D is TRBD1 (5 bases). The V gene's germline CDR1 is SEHNR and CDR2 FQNEAQ (reference sequence). CDR3 length equals 14 residues. The chain's CDR3 is CANSTHQGDYGYTF. For the CDR3, the DNA is TGTGCCAACAGCACCCACCAGGGAGACTATGGCTACACCTTC.

This clonotype was detected many times. The rearrangement links TRBV6-1 to TRBJ2-3; TRBD2 matches at 10 bases. From germline, CDR1 is MNHNS and CDR2 SASEGT. CDR3 length equals 15 residues. V trimming: 6 bases; J trimming: 7 bases; junction bases outside the gene matches: 10. CDR3: CASRNLAGLAYTQYF. The CDR3 region has the DNA TGTGCCAGCAGGAATTTAGCGGGACTAGCGTATACGCAGTATTTT.

This clonotype was recorded many times. The V and J genes are TRBV11-2 and TRBJ1-4, with D hard to call. There are 17 residues in the CDR3. With 0 bases removed from V and 5 bases from J, the gap between germline ends came to 16 bases. Germline CDR1 SGHAT, CDR2 FQNNGV. The DNA for the CDR3 is TGTGCCAGCAGCTTAGAGGTGATGGACGAAGGGAATGAAAAACTGTTTTTT. Translation gives CASSLEVMDEGNEKLFF.

There are many counts of this clonotype. CDR3 nucleotide sequence: TGTGCCAGCAGTGACATGGCCGGGAGCTCCTACGAGCAGTACTTC. It is translated as CASSDMAGSSYEQYF. The chain recombines TRBV2 with TRBJ2-7, with D maybe TRBD2 (6 bases). CDR3 length: 15 residues. V lost 3 bases and J lost 0, with 12 bases in between. The germline V gene has CDR1 SNHLY and CDR2 FYNNEI.

This clonotype was observed many times. This rearrangement joins TRBV20-1 to TRBJ2-1, with D possibly matching TRBD2 (5 bases). This CDR3 contains 14 residues. Trimming took 3 bases from V and 8 from J, leaving 17 bases between them. Per the germline V gene, CDR1 is DFQATT and CDR2 is SNEGSKA (reference sequence). This CDR3 reads CSASPAAEVYEQFF. The CDR3 coding sequence is TGCAGTGCTAGCCCCGCAGCGGAGGTCTATGAGCAGTTCTTC.

This clonotype was seen repeatedly, ten times or more. The chain uses TRBV6-1 and TRBJ1-6; D not resolved. In germline, CDR1 is MNHNS, CDR2 SASEGT. The germline V and J ends were trimmed by 3 bases and 8 bases, with 17 bases remaining between them. This CDR3 has 16 residues. CDR3 loop: CASSDADPPGDSPLHF. Written as DNA, the CDR3 is TGTGCCAGCAGTGACGCGGACCCTCCGGGTGATTCACCCCTCCACTTT.

Many counts were recorded for this clonotype. The V gene is TRBV27, the J gene TRBJ1-2; TRBD1 matches at 7 bases. The V and J ends lost 0 bases and 3 bases, in that order; junction bases with no gene match: 4. CDR1 and CDR2 from the germline V gene are MNHEY and SMNVEV (reference sequence). The CDR3 runs 15 residues. The CDR3 nucleotides are TGTGCCAGCAGTTTATCTCCGGGACAGTACTATGGCTACACCTTC. Encoded protein: CASSLSPGQYYGYTF.

This clonotype came up many times. This chain links TRBV12-3 or TRBV12-4 with TRBJ2-7; the D gene is possibly TRBD1 (8 bases). Between the trimmed V and J ends, which lost 5 bases and 5 bases, there was a span of 22 bases. The length of the CDR3 is 16 residues. CDR3 sequence reads: CASSLQGAGALDEQYF. Written as DNA, the CDR3 is TGTGCCAGCAGTCTCCAGGGGGCGGGGGCCCTGGACGAGCAGTACTTC.